A selection of T cell receptor beta chains follows, all from one sample in a study of OX40 agonist ivuxolimab in advanced cancers. Sequencing used immunoSEQ multiplex PCR; TCRdb keeps in-frame clones, though not all of them. Of tens of thousands of clones in the sample, about nine tenths were seen once. Sequenced material: CD4+ or CD8+ T cells sorted from blood, taken in a trial of the OX40 agonist ivuxolimab. The receptors here all came from an adult with an advanced solid tumor such as melanoma, head and neck, liver or kidney cancer. Both conserved end residues are part of each CDR3. Each record gives: J gene, D gene, V gene, CDR3 length, clone size, CDR3 protein, CDR3 DNA. D genes are given only for firm matches. A row's size may be missing; if present it is once, few, many or a size class.

TRBJ2-7 - TRBV28 13 - CASSLGTIYEQYF TGTGCCAGCAGTTTGGGGACCATCTACGAGCAGTACTTC
TRBJ2-7 - TRBV14 13 few CASSQGRLGEQYF TGTGCCAGCAGCCAAGGAAGATTGGGGGAGCAGTACTTC
TRBJ2-1 TRBD1 TRBV6-1 14 - CASSPGQAFDEQFF TGTGCCAGCAGCCCGGGACAGGCTTTCGATGAGCAGTTCTTC
TRBJ2-1 - TRBV25-1 14 - CASSEDGSYNEQFF TGTGCCAGCTCCGAAGACGGGAGTTACAATGAGCAGTTCTTC
TRBJ2-3 - TRBV11-2 16 - CASSLAGPQGPDTQYF TGTGCCAGCAGCTTAGCCGGACCCCAGGGCCCAGATACGCAGTATTTT
TRBJ1-2 TRBD1 TRBV28 16 - CASSPRHGTVSYGYTF TGTGCCAGCAGTCCCCGCCACGGGACAGTTTCTTATGGCTACACCTTC
TRBJ2-3 TRBD1 TRBV19 14 - CASRQGIRTDTQYF TGTGCCAGCAGACAGGGAATCCGAACAGATACGCAGTATTTT
TRBJ1-1 - TRBV27 14 - CASSLGHIGTEAFF TGTGCCAGCAGTTTAGGTCACATAGGGACTGAAGCTTTCTTT
TRBJ2-3 - TRBV2 13 once CASQTVNTDTQYF TGTGCCAGCCAGACAGTTAACACAGATACGCAGTATTTT
TRBJ1-1 - TRBV7-9 14 - CASSLHSGNTEAFF TGTGCCAGCAGCTTACATTCAGGGAACACTGAAGCTTTCTTT
TRBJ2-6 - TRBV13 14 once CATLSTAGANVLTF TGTGCCACCCTTTCAACGGCCGGGGCCAACGTCCTGACTTTC
TRBJ2-6 - TRBV5-1 15 few CASSGGWFGANVLTF TGCGCCAGCAGCGGGGGCTGGTTCGGGGCCAACGTCCTGACTTTC
TRBJ1-2 TRBD1 TRBV5-1 14 - CASSLGGQVYGYTF TGCGCCAGCAGCTTGGGGGGACAGGTCTATGGCTACACCTTC
TRBJ1-4 - TRBV27 15 once CASSLTRIGTEKLFF TGTGCCAGCAGTTTAACGCGTATAGGGACGGAAAAACTGTTTTTT
TRBJ1-2 TRBD1 TRBV19 15 - CASIRNPGTDYGYTF TGTGCCAGTATTCGCAATCCCGGGACAGACTATGGCTACACCTTC
TRBJ2-3 - TRBV11-2 17 - CASSLDMAGFSTDTQYF TGTGCCAGCAGCTTAGACATGGCGGGGTTTAGCACAGATACGCAGTATTTT
TRBJ2-3 TRBD2 TRBV5-4 16 once CASTTEGLAGTDTQYF TGTGCCAGCACAACGGAGGGACTAGCGGGCACAGATACGCAGTATTTT
TRBJ2-1 TRBD2 TRBV27 21 - CASRGTSGSSYNRGSYNEQFF TGTGCCAGCAGAGGGACTAGCGGGAGCTCCTACAATAGGGGGTCCTACAATGAGCAGTTCTTC
TRBJ1-3 TRBD1 TRBV19 15 - CASSLDRGHGNTIYF TGTGCCAGTAGCCTGGACAGGGGGCATGGAAACACCATATATTTT
TRBJ1-1 - TRBV6-1 14 - CASSEAGLDTEAFF TGTGCCAGCAGTGAGGCTGGGCTGGACACTGAAGCTTTCTTT
TRBJ1-2 TRBD1 TRBV28 16 - CASSLSGTESNYGYTF TGTGCCAGCAGTTTATCCGGGACAGAAAGTAACTATGGCTACACCTTC
TRBJ2-5 - TRBV12-5 15 - CASGLAGWDGETQYF TGTGCTAGTGGTTTGGCAGGGTGGGACGGGGAGACCCAGTACTTC
TRBJ1-4 TRBD1 TRBV4-1 14 - CASSRRQGNEKLFF TGCGCCAGCAGCCGGCGACAGGGTAATGAAAAACTGTTTTTT
TRBJ1-5 - TRBV19 15 - CASSPPTGGGQPQHF TGTGCCAGTAGTCCACCGACGGGGGGCGGGCAGCCCCAGCATTTT
TRBJ2-1 TRBD2 TRBV5-1 15 - CASIPGTSGRGEQFF TGCGCCAGCATCCCAGGGACTAGCGGGAGGGGTGAGCAGTTCTTC
TRBJ2-1 - TRBV6-1 12 - CASRDIYNEQFF TGTGCCAGCAGGGACATCTACAATGAGCAGTTCTTC